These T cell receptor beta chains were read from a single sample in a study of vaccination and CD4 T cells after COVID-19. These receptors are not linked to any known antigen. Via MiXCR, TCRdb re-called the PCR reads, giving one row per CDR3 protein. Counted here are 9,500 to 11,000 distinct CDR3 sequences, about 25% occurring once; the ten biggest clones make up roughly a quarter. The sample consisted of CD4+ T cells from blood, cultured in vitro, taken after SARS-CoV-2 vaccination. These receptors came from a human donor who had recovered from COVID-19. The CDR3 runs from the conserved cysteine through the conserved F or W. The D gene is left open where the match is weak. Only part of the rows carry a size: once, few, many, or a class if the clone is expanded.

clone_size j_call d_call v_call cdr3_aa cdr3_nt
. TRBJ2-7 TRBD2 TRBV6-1 CASRTSGSYEQYF TGTGCCAGCAGGACTAGCGGGAGTTACGAGCAGTACTTC
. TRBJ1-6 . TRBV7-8 CASSLGTVFNSPLHF TGTGCCAGCAGCTTAGGGACAGTGTTTAATTCACCCCTCCACTTT
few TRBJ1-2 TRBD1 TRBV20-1 CNIDRGNGYTF TGCAACATTGACAGGGGAAATGGCTACACCTTC
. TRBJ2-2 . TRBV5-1 CASSLIGNTGELFF TGCGCCAGCAGCTTGATAGGGAACACCGGGGAGCTGTTTTTT
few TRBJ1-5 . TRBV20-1 CSARVGGGSPYQPQHF TGCAGTGCTAGAGTTGGGGGCGGCAGTCCTTATCAGCCCCAGCATTTT
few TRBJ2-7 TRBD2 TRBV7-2 CASSSAGGLEGEQYF TGTGCCAGCAGCTCAGCGGGAGGTCTCGAAGGCGAGCAGTACTTC
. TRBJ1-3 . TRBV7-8 CASSPRTSSGNTIYF TGTGCCAGCAGCCCTCGGACCAGCTCTGGAAACACCATATATTTT
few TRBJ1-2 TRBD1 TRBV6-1 CASSRTGGLGYTF TGTGCCAGCAGTAGGACAGGGGGCCTTGGCTACACCTTC
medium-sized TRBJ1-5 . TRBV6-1 CASSPRGAQPQHF TGTGCCAGCAGCCCAAGGGGGGCTCAGCCCCAGCATTTT
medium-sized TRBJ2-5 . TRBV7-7 CASSLGIQETQYF TGTGCCAGCAGCTTAGGCATCCAAGAGACCCAGTACTTC
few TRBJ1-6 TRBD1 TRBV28 CASSLTGGGGSPLHF TGTGCCAGCAGTCTGACAGGGGGCGGTGGATCACCCCTCCACTTT
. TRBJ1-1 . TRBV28 CASSVRDIRGTEAFF TGTGCCAGCAGTGTCCGGGACATCAGAGGGACTGAAGCTTTCTTT
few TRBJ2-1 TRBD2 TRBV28 CATEGPSGGAYEQFF TGTGCCACCGAGGGCCCTAGCGGGGGGGCCTATGAGCAGTTCTTC
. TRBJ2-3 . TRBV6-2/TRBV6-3 CASRPISTDTQYF TGTGCCAGCAGACCGATTAGCACAGATACGCAGTATTTT
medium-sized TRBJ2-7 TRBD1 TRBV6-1 CASRSTGTGGFEQYF TGTGCCAGCAGATCGACCGGGACAGGGGGGTTCGAGCAGTACTTC
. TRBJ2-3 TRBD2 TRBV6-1 CASSPSGGEDTQYF TGTGCCAGCAGCCCTAGCGGGGGTGAAGATACGCAGTATTTT
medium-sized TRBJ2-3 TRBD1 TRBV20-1 CSARVAGGAYTQYF TGCAGTGCTAGAGTGGCAGGGGGCGCCTATACGCAGTATTTT
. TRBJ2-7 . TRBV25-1 CASWGWYDEQYF TGTGCCAGTTGGGGATGGTACGACGAGCAGTACTTC
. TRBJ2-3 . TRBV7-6 CASSPRSAVSTDTQYF TGTGCCAGCAGCCCCCGCTCAGCCGTTAGCACAGATACGCAGTATTTT
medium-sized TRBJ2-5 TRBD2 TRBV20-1 CSARGVSGREETQYF TGCAGTGCTAGAGGGGTTTCGGGGAGGGAAGAGACCCAGTACTTC